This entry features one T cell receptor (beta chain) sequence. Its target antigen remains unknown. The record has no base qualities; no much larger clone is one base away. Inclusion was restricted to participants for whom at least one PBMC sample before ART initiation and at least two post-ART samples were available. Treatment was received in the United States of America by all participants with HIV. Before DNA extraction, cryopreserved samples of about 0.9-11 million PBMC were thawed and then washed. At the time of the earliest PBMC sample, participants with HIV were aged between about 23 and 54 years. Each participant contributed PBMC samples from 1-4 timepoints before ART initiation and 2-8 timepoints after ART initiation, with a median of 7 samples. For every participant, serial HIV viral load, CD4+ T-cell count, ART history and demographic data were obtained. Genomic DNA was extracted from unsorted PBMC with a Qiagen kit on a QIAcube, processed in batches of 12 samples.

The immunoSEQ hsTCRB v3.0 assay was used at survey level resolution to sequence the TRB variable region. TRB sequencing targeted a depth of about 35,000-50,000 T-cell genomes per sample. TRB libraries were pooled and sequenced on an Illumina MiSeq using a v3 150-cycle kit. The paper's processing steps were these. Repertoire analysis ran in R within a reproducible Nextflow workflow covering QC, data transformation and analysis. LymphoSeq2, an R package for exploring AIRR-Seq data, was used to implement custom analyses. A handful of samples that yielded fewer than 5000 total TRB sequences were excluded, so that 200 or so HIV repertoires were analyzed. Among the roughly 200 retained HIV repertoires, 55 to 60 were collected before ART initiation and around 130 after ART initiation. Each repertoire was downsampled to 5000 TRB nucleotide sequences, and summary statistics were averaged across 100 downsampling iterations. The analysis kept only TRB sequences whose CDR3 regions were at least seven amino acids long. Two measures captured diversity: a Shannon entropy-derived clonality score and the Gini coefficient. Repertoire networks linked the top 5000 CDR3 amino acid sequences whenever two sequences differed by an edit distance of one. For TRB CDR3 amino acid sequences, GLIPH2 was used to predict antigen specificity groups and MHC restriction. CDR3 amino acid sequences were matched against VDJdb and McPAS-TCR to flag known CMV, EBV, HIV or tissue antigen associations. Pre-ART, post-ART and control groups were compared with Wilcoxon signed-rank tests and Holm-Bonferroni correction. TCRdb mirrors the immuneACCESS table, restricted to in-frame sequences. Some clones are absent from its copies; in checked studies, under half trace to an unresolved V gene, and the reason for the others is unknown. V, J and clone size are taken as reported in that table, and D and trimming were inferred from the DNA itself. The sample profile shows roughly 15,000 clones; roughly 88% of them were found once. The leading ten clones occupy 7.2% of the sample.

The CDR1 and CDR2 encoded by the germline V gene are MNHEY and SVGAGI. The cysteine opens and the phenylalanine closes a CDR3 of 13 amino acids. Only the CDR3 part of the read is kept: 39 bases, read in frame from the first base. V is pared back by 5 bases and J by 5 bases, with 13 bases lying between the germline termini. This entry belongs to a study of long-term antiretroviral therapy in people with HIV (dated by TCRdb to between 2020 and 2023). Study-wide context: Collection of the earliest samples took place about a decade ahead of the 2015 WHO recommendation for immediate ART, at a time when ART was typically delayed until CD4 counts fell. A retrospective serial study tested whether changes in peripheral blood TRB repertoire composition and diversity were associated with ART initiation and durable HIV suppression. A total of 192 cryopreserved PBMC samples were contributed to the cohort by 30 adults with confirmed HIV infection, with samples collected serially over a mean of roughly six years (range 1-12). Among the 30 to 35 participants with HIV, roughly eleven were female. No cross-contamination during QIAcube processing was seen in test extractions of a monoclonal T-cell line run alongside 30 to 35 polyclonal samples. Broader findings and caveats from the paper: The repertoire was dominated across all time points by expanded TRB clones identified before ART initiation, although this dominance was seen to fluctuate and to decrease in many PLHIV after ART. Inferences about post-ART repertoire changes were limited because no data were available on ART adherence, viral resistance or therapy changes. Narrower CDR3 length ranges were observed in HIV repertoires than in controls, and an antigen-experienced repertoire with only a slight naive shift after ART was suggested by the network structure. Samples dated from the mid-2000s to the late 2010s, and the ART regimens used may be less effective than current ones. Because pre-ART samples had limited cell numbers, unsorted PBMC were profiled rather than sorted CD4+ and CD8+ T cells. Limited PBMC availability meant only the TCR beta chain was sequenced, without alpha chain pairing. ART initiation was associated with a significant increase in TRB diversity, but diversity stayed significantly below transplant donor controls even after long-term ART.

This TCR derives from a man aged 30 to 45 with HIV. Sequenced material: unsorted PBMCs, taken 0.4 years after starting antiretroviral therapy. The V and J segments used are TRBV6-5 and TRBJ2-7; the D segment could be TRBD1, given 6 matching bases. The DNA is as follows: TGTGCCAGCAGTCAAGGACAGTTCAACGAGCAGTACTTC. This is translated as CASSQGQFNEQYF.